The next 17 T cell receptor beta chains were all read from a single sample in a study of T cells in women clearing cervical HPV infection. Sequencing used immunoSEQ multiplex PCR; TCRdb keeps in-frame clones, though not all of them. Its listing shows 31,000 or so clones. Source material: blood buffy coat. The receptors derive from a woman between 18 and 69 years old with a cervical HPV16 infection that either progressed to CIN3+ or cleared (not recorded which).

As concerns this clone: Read data end 3 residues before the CDR3 end; the end is taken from the germline J gene. The chain recombines TRBV5-1 with TRBJ2-7, with 7 nucleotides matching TRBD1. The CDR3 has 17 residues. Germline-derived CDR1 and CDR2 are SGHRS and YFSETQ. The V gene end was trimmed by 2 bases and the J gene end by 0 bases; junction bases not matched to a gene: 11. The CDR3 DNA, read in part, is TGCGCCAGCAGCTTCGGCCGGGACAGCGCCGCCTCCTACGAG. Translated: CASSFGRDSAASYE. The CDR3 in full is CASSFGRDSAASYEQYF. The full variable domain, its missing parts supplied by reference TRBV5-1 and TRBJ2-7, is KAGVTQTPRYLIKTRGQQVTLSCSPISGHRSVSWYQQTPGQGLQFLFEYFSETQRNKGNFPGRFSGRQFSNSRSEMNVSTLELGDSALYLCASSFGRDSAASYEQYFGPGTRLTVT.

This clone registers medium-sized by frequency. CDR3 DNA, as far as it was read: TGTGCCAGTAGCTCTCGACAGGCCCAAGAGACC. Translating gives CASSSRQAQET. The full CDR3 protein reads CASSSRQAQETQYF. The chain employs TRBV19 and TRBJ2-5; D possibly corresponds to TRBD1 (6 bases). The observed sequence ends 3 residues before the CDR3 terminus, with the missing tail filled in from the germline J gene. This CDR3 region has 14 residues. CDR1 and CDR2 (germline): LNHDA, SQIVND (reference sequence). V gave up 6 bases and J gave up 1 base, with 12 bases separating them.

Of note for this clone: The CDR3 goes on 3 residues after the read ends, and that part is filled in from the germline J gene. This chain links TRBV19 with TRBJ2-1, with a weak D call TRBD1 (5 bases). V lost 5 bases to trimming and J lost 0 bases, with 11 bases between them. The germline V gene encodes CDR1 LNHDA and CDR2 SQIVND (reference sequence). The CDR3 extends over 15 amino acids. The CDR3 sequence: CASSLGPSSYNEQFF. The CDR3 DNA, read in part, is TGTGCCAGTAGTTTGGGGCCCAGCTCCTACAATGAG.

Worth noting for this clone: From the germline J gene comes the end of the CDR3, since the read stops 3 residues before it. The chain combines TRBV2 with TRBJ2-3; 12 nucleotides align to TRBD1. The V segment lost 5 bases and the J segment 4 bases; nucleotides outside the gene matches: 10. CDR1 is SNHLY and CDR2 is FYNNEI in the germline V gene. The CDR3 has 17 residues. The CDR3 sequence: CASSLRGQGALADTQYF. The CDR3 DNA, read in part, is TGTGCCAGCAGTCTACGGGGACAGGGGGCGTTAGCAGATACG.

As concerns this clone: Read coverage stops 3 residues before the CDR3 terminus; the germline J gene supplies the remainder. The chain joins TRBV20-1 to TRBJ2-3; the match to TRBD2 covers 7 bases. CDR3 length equals 12 residues. After removal of 3 bases from V and 6 bases from J, the junction contained 3 bases not matched to a gene. CDR1 is DFQATT, CDR2 SNEGSKA, per germline (reference sequence). The CDR3 bases that were read are TGCAGTGCTAGGGGGGGGTTGGATACG. It codes for CSARGGLDT. The full CDR3 sequence reads CSARGGLDTQYF.

In regard to this clone: Read coverage stops 3 residues before the CDR3 terminus; the germline J gene supplies the remainder. The chain carries TRBV30 and TRBJ1-2; D unresolved. The CDR3 has 13 amino acids. The V gene's germline CDR1 is GTSNPN and CDR2 SVGIG (reference sequence). Trimming shortened V by 2 bases and J by 3 bases, and 10 bases separated the two germline ends. CDR3 DNA, as far as it was read: TGTGCCTGGAGTAAGGGCGATGACTATGGC. It specifies CAWSKGDDYG. The full CDR3 protein is CAWSKGDDYGYTF.

A remark on this clone: The read terminates 3 residues ahead of where the CDR3 ends, so the germline J gene completes it. The genes are TRBV20-1 and TRBJ1-1; D possibly corresponds to TRBD1 (5 bases). Trimming removed 0 bases from V and 5 bases from J, with 13 bases in between. From germline, CDR1 is DFQATT and CDR2 SNEGSKA (reference sequence). CDR3 length: 14 residues. The DNA read from the CDR3 is TGCAGTGCTAGAGAGTCGGGGGGATTTACTGAA. Residues: CSARESGGFTE. The full-length CDR3 reads as CSARESGGFTEAFF.

Notes on this clone: The CDR3 end falls 3 residues outside the read, so it is completed with the germline J gene. This chain joins TRBV20-1 and TRBJ2-7, with 10 bases lining up with TRBD2. In germline, CDR1 is DFQATT, CDR2 SNEGSKA (reference sequence). With 0 bases clipped from V and 4 bases from J, the junction kept 6 bases outside the gene matches. The CDR3 extends over 15 amino acids. CDR3 bases read: TGCAGTGCTAGAGATCATCAGCGGGGGGGATACGAG. The encoded protein is CSARDHQRGGYE. In full, the CDR3 is CSARDHQRGGYEQYF.

Of note for this clone: The read halts 3 residues ahead of the CDR3 end, with the missing end drawn from the germline J gene. The genes are TRBV10-3 and TRBJ2-7; 11 nucleotides line up with TRBD2. The CDR3 spans 15 residues. Unmatched junction bases numbered 5, after V lost 6 bases and J lost 1 base. Germline V gene data show CDR1 as ENHRY and CDR2 as SYGVKD. The DNA read from the CDR3 is TGTGCCATCAGCCCTAGCGGGGGGTCTTCCTACGAG. It encodes CAISPSGGSSYE. The CDR3 as a whole reads CAISPSGGSSYEQYF.

As for this clone: The read terminates 3 residues ahead of where the CDR3 ends, so the germline J gene completes it. The chain joins TRBV6-1 to TRBJ2-5, with 7 bases matching TRBD2. The CDR3 length is 15 residues. Germline CDR1 is MNHNS and CDR2 is SASEGT. CDR3 sequence: CASSDIAGSTDTQYF. Incomplete CDR3 DNA: TGTGCCAGCAGTGACATAGCGGGTAGCACAGATACC.

The part of the CDR3 DNA that was read is TGCGCCAGCAGCCCGGGGGACTCTTTCTACGAG. This translates into CASSPGDSFYE. The CDR3 as a whole reads CASSPGDSFYEQYF. The chain links TRBV5-1 to TRBJ2-7; TRBD2 is a possible D gene (6 bases). Read data end 3 residues before the CDR3 end; the end is taken from the germline J gene. Trimming removed 4 bases at V and 3 bases at J, with 14 bases between. The CDR3 spans 14 residues. Germline CDR1 and CDR2: SGHRS and YFSETQ.

Points on this clone: With the read ending 3 residues before the CDR3 end, the germline J gene is used to fill in that end. The chain uses TRBV18 and TRBJ1-3, with TRBD1 identical over 7 bases. V was pared by 3 bases and J by 8 bases, with 7 bases of the junction left unmatched. There are 14 residues in the CDR3. From germline, CDR1 is KGHSH and CDR2 LQKENI. The CDR3 is CASSPGTAVDTIYF. CDR3 DNA, as far as it was read: TGTGCCAGCTCACCTGGGACAGCCGTCGACACC.

In regard to this clone: The read halts 3 residues ahead of the CDR3 end, with the missing end drawn from the germline J gene. The chain carries TRBV7-9 and TRBJ2-1; D unclear. Between the trimmed V and J ends, which lost 5 bases and 9 bases, there was a span of 8 bases. This CDR3 region has 11 residues. Per germline, CDR1 SEHNR and CDR2 FQNEAQ (reference sequence). Incomplete CDR3 DNA: TGTGCCAGCAGCCTGTTTAGTGAG. It yields the protein CASSLFSE. In full, the CDR3 reads CASSLFSEQFF.

In the case of this clone: The read gets to within 3 residues of the CDR3 end, and the germline J gene fills in the rest. V gene TRBV7-9 combines with J gene TRBJ2-1; 10 bases line up with TRBD2. The V and J ends lost 4 bases and 3 bases, in that order; junction bases with no gene match: 3. This CDR3 spans 15 amino acids. Looked up from germline, CDR1 is SEHNR and CDR2 is FQNEAQ (reference sequence). The sequenced part of the CDR3 DNA is TGTGCCAGCAGCTCTAGCGGGAGAGGCTACAATGAG. Encoded protein: CASSSSGRGYNE. From start to end, the CDR3 is CASSSSGRGYNEQFF.

Worth noting for this clone: The read terminates 3 residues ahead of where the CDR3 ends, so the germline J gene completes it. The chain links TRBV2 to TRBJ1-4, with TRBD1 matching 9 bases. Per germline, CDR1 SNHLY and CDR2 FYNNEI. V dropped 4 bases and J dropped 8; count of bases not matched to a gene: 8. The CDR3 spans 15 residues. Partial CDR3 DNA: TGTGCCAGCAGTGCAGAGGGACAGGGAGTGGAAAAA. Translation gives CASSAEGQGVEK. The CDR3 in full is CASSAEGQGVEKLFF.

This CDR3 reads CASSPWDRSNQPQHF. The covered CDR3 bases are TGTGCCAGCAGCCCCTGGGACAGAAGCAATCAGCCC. This chain links TRBV2 with TRBJ1-5; TRBD1 agrees at 7 bases. The read ends 3 residues shy of where the CDR3 ends; the end is completed using the germline J gene. The germline V gene encodes CDR1 SNHLY and CDR2 FYNNEI. CDR3 length equals 15 residues. The V gene end was trimmed by 6 bases and the J gene end by 1 base; junction bases not matched to a gene: 6.

Regarding this clone: The DNA ends 3 residues before the CDR3 does, and the rest of the CDR3 is filled in from the germline J gene. V is TRBV20-1 and J is TRBJ1-1, with no clear D. This CDR3 spans 13 amino acids. The germline CDR1 and CDR2 sequences are DFQATT and SNEGSKA (reference sequence). V lost 2 bases and J 5 bases, leaving 12 bases between the germline ends. The part of the CDR3 DNA that was read is TGCAGTGCTAGAAATTTACGGGGTACTGAA. Translated: CSARNLRGTE. The full CDR3 reads CSARNLRGTEAFF.